Following are 30 T cell receptor beta chains from one sample sequenced in a study of cytomegalovirus exposure and HLA in healthy donors. PCR amplification relied on 60 Vbeta primers (plus 13 Jbeta primers). Sequencing used immunoSEQ multiplex PCR; TCRdb keeps in-frame clones, though not all of them. In the table there are 85,000 to 120,000 clones, roughly 82% of which are singletons. Sequenced material: PBMCs. The receptor source for this set is a woman aged 45-65 years in good health and CMV-seropositive.

The chain combines TRBV7-3 with TRBJ1-2; the match to TRBD1 covers 9 bases. V lost 4 bases and J lost 10; bases outside the gene matches: 7. The CDR3 has 13 amino acids. Germline CDR1 is SGHTA and CDR2 is FQGTGA. The CDR3 loop reads CASSSYTGGPYTF. The DNA for the CDR3 is TGTGCCAGCAGCTCCTACACAGGGGGCCCCTACACCTTC.

The chain uses TRBV7-3 and TRBJ2-4; possibly TRBD2 for D (5 bases). This CDR3 is built from 15 residues. V lost 6 bases, J lost 9 bases, and 21 bases lay in between. The germline V gene encodes CDR1 SGHTA and CDR2 FQGTGA. Here the CDR3 reads CASSREGSTRGIQYF. In nucleotides, the CDR3 is TGTGCCAGCAGTCGAGAGGGCAGTACGAGAGGCATTCAGTACTTC.

The rearrangement joins TRBV29-1 to TRBJ2-7; 8 bases align to TRBD1. Germline V gives CDR1 SQVTM, CDR2 ANQGSEA. This CDR3 spans 14 amino acids. Trimming took 7 bases from V and 9 from J; bases not matched to a gene: 17. The CDR3: CSAGQGSGMSGQYF. CDR3 DNA sequence: TGCAGCGCTGGACAGGGCTCGGGAATGAGCGGGCAGTACTTC.

The chain uses TRBV7-2 and TRBJ1-1; maybe TRBD1 (5 bases). The CDR3 runs 14 residues. Germline V lookup: CDR1 SGHTA, CDR2 FQGNSA. Trimming took 0 bases from V and 3 from J, leaving 8 bases between them. Here the CDR3 reads CASSLAGGYTEAFF. The DNA for the CDR3 is TGTGCCAGCAGCTTAGCCGGGGGGTACACTGAAGCTTTCTTT.

The chain recombines TRBV28 with TRBJ1-1; TRBD1 agrees at 8 bases. This CDR3 spans 14 amino acids. V lost 4 bases to trimming and J lost 6 bases; unmatched junction nucleotides: 7. Germline CDR1 reads MDHEN; CDR2 reads SYDVKM. CDR3 in DNA: TGTGCCAGCAGTTCGGACAGGGAGTTATCTGAAGCTTTCTTT. Amino acid sequence: CASSSDRELSEAFF.

This rearrangement joins TRBV6-6 to TRBJ2-3; TRBD1 matches at 9 bases. V lost 6 bases to trimming and J lost 4 bases; unmatched junction nucleotides: 8. Germline CDR1 MNHNY, CDR2 SVGAGI (reference sequence). The CDR3 loop spans 15 amino acids. The CDR3: CASSPLTGGADTQYF. CDR3 in DNA: TGTGCCAGCAGCCCTCTGACAGGGGGGGCAGATACGCAGTATTTT.

V gene TRBV28 combines with J gene TRBJ1-5; D call uncertain. V was trimmed by 10 bases and J by 2 bases, leaving 9 bases between them. The CDR3 runs to 12 residues. Germline loops: CDR1 MDHEN, CDR2 SYDVKM. CDR3 sequence (DNA): TGTGCCATTTCTACAGGCAATCAGCCCCAGCATTTT. Its translation is CAISTGNQPQHF.

The chain uses TRBV5-5 and TRBJ1-5; D unclear. Per germline, CDR1 SGHKS and CDR2 YYEKEE (reference sequence). V shed 0 bases and J shed 4 bases, with 5 bases lying between them. The CDR3 has 13 amino acids. DNA for the CDR3: TGTGCCAGCAGCTTGGGTCCAAATCAGCCCCAGCATTTT. This sequence encodes CASSLGPNQPQHF.

V and J are TRBV5-1 and TRBJ2-3, with TRBD2 matching over 13 bases. Trimming took 4 bases from V and 2 from J; bases not matched to a gene: 4. CDR3 size: 16 residues. Looked up from germline, CDR1 is SGHRS and CDR2 is YFSETQ. In DNA form, the CDR3 reads TGCGCCAGCAGCCCCGGACTAGCGGGGGTCACAGATACGCAGTATTTT. Translating it yields CASSPGLAGVTDTQYF.

In this sample, this clone turned up once. The chain is built from TRBV7-3 and TRBJ1-6; 8 positions agree with TRBD1. The J segment lost 4 bases and the V segment lost 2 bases, leaving 1 base of the junction unmatched. The CDR3 totals 15 residues. Looked up from germline, CDR1 is SGHTA and CDR2 is FQGTGA. As DNA, the CDR3 is TGTGCCAGCAGCTTACGACAGGGGTATAATTCACCCCTCCACTTT. As protein: CASSLRQGYNSPLHF.

This clone was found many times. The chain employs TRBV6-5 and TRBJ1-6; D is unclear. This CDR3 has 13 residues. Germline V CDR1 and CDR2: MNHEY, SVGAGI. V lost 3 bases, J lost 10 bases, and 10 bases lay in between. CDR3 in amino acids: CASSYSAGSPLHF. Written as DNA, the CDR3 is TGTGCCAGCAGTTATTCGGCGGGATCACCCCTCCACTTT.

The J gene is TRBJ2-3, the V gene TRBV30, with 13 bases aligning to TRBD2. Germline V lookup: CDR1 GTSNPN, CDR2 SVGIG (reference sequence). The CDR3 contains 21 residues. The ends lost 3 bases at V and 4 bases at J; junction bases unmatched: 22. CDR3 sequence (DNA): TGTGCCTGGAGGGCCCAAACGCGGGAACTAGCGGGGGGGCCGGTCCCAGATACGCAGTATTTT. Translating it yields CAWRAQTRELAGGPVPDTQYF.

This chain uses TRBV4-2 with TRBJ2-5, with 14 bases aligning to TRBD2. CDR3 size: 16 residues. Germline lookup yields CDR1 LGHNA and CDR2 YNFKEQ. V shed 5 bases and J 2 bases; nucleotides not matched to a gene: 4. The CDR3 nucleotides are TGTGCCAGCAGCTCGGGACTAGCGGGGGAACAAGAGACCCAGTACTTC. Protein sequence: CASSSGLAGEQETQYF.

This sequence joins TRBV19 and TRBJ2-7; TRBD1 agrees at 7 bases. The CDR3 length is 12 residues. The ends lost 10 bases at V and 2 bases at J; junction bases unmatched: 5. Germline V gene data show CDR1 as LNHDA and CDR2 as SQIVND (reference sequence). In DNA form, the CDR3 reads TGTGCCACAGGACAGGCCCCCTACGAGCAGTACTTC. Translating it yields CATGQAPYEQYF.

The rearrangement uses TRBV5-6 and TRBJ2-7, with 7 bases fitting TRBD1. This CDR3 is 13 amino acids long. J gave up 0 bases and V 4 bases, and 1 base lay outside the gene matches. From germline, CDR1 is SGHDT and CDR2 YYEEEE. The CDR3 is CASSGDSSYEQYF. Here the CDR3 DNA reads TGTGCCAGCAGCGGGGACAGCTCCTACGAGCAGTACTTC.

The rearrangement joins TRBV28 to TRBJ2-5, with 10 bases fitting TRBD2. This CDR3 contains 15 residues. V was pared by 4 bases and J by 1 base, with 3 bases of the junction left unmatched. CDR1 is MDHEN and CDR2 is SYDVKM in the germline V gene. CDR3 protein: CASSSASGGQETQYF. DNA for the CDR3: TGTGCCAGCAGTTCAGCTAGCGGGGGCCAAGAGACCCAGTACTTC.

The chain employs TRBV29-1 and TRBJ2-5; D perhaps matches TRBD1 (7 bases). Germline V gene data show CDR1 as SQVTM and CDR2 as ANQGSEA. CDR3 length: 14 amino acids. The ends were cut back, 3 bases at V and 6 bases at J, with 17 bases in the middle. CDR3 bases: TGCAGCGTTGAGAGGCAGGGGGGTACTAAGACCCAGTACTTC. This translates into CSVERQGGTKTQYF.

For the CDR3, the DNA is TGTGCCAGCAGCCCGGGGACAGTCGGGCTTACTAATGAAAAACTGTTTTTT. Amino acid sequence: CASSPGTVGLTNEKLFF. V gene TRBV7-9 combines with J gene TRBJ1-4; the match to TRBD1 covers 7 bases. The J segment lost 2 bases and the V segment lost 5 bases, leaving 11 bases of the junction unmatched. The CDR3 is 17 residues long. Per the germline V gene, CDR1 is SEHNR and CDR2 is FQNEAQ (reference sequence).

The chain combines TRBV14 with TRBJ2-1, with 13 bases aligning to TRBD2. Germline values: CDR1 SGHDN, CDR2 FVKESK. V trimming: 0 bases; J trimming: 4 bases; junction bases outside the gene matches: 6. This CDR3 contains 18 residues. The CDR3 nucleotides read TGTGCCAGCAGCCAAGAAAGGACTAGCGGGGGCTATTACAATGAGCAGTTCTTC. Translating it yields CASSQERTSGGYYNEQFF.

The table lists this clone with a count of one. The rearrangement joins TRBV9 to TRBJ1-4; 9 bases are shared with TRBD1. CDR1 SGDLS and CDR2 YYNGEE come from the germline V gene. There are 15 residues in the CDR3. V shed 4 bases, J shed 4 bases, and the junction held 5 bases outside the gene matches. CDR3 loop: CASSFRDRDNEKLFF. The CDR3 DNA sequence: TGTGCCAGCAGCTTTCGGGACAGGGATAATGAAAAACTGTTTTTT.

The chain uses TRBV28 and TRBJ2-7, with D uncertain. The CDR3 consists of 15 residues. CDR1 is MDHEN and CDR2 is SYDVKM in the germline V gene. The ends were cut back, 3 bases at V and 2 bases at J, with 14 bases in the middle. In DNA, the CDR3 is TGTGCCAGCAGTTTGATACCTACTTCCACCTACGAGCAGTACTTC. This translates into CASSLIPTSTYEQYF. The whole variable domain, filled in from reference TRBV28 and TRBJ2-7, reads DVKVTQSSRYLVKRTGEKVFLECVQDMDHENMFWYRQDPGLGLRLIYFSYDVKMKEKGDIPEGYSVSREKKERFSLILESASTNQTSMYLCASSLIPTSTYEQYFGPGTRLTVT.

This clone was seen only a few times. This chain links TRBV7-3 with TRBJ2-7, with 9 bases that match TRBD1. Per the germline V gene, CDR1 is SGHTA and CDR2 is FQGTGA. V gave up 6 bases and J gave up 3 bases; unmatched junction bases: 12. This CDR3 comprises 16 residues. The CDR3: CASRNPGQGSNYEQYF. The CDR3 nucleotides read TGTGCCAGCAGAAATCCGGGACAGGGTTCTAACTACGAGCAGTACTTC. The entire variable domain, with the rest obtained from reference TRBV7-3 and TRBJ2-7, is as follows: GAGVSQTPSNKVTEKGKYVELRCDPISGHTALYWYRQSLGQGPEFLIYFQGTGAADDSGLPNDRFFAVRPEGSVSTLKIQRTERGDSAVYLCASRNPGQGSNYEQYFGPGTRLTVT.

The chain combines TRBV9 with TRBJ1-2; 7 bases match TRBD1. The V gene end was trimmed by 0 bases and the J gene end by 0 bases; junction bases not matched to a gene: 2. Germline V gene lookup returns CDR1 SGDLS and CDR2 YYNGEE. This CDR3 has 15 residues. The DNA of the CDR3 is TGTGCCAGCAGCGTAGCGCAGGGGGCTAACTATGGCTACACCTTC. This encodes CASSVAQGANYGYTF.

This chain joins TRBV7-2 and TRBJ1-4; TRBD1 is a possible D gene (5 bases). The CDR3 runs 14 residues. Germline CDR1 reads SGHTA; CDR2 reads FQGNSA. V was clipped by 5 bases and J by 12 bases, with 19 bases between them. The DNA for the CDR3 is TGTGCCAGCAGCCCACATCTAGGGGTAGTCGAACTGTTTTTT. Its translation is CASSPHLGVVELFF.

The V gene is TRBV7-2, the J gene TRBJ1-2; perhaps TRBD1 as D (5 bases). Germline V gives CDR1 SGHTA, CDR2 FQGNSA. The length of the CDR3 is 15 residues. Between the trimmed V and J ends, which lost 1 base and 6 bases, there was a span of 15 bases. The CDR3 region is CASSLGGGNADGYTF. The CDR3 DNA follows: TGTGCCAGCAGCTTAGGGGGGGGGAATGCGGATGGCTACACCTTC.

The chain recombines TRBV25-1 with TRBJ2-7; 7 bases agree with TRBD1. This CDR3 has 14 residues. The trim removed 6 bases at V and 3 bases at J, leaving 8 bases unmatched. The germline CDR1 and CDR2 sequences are MGHDK and SYGVNS. CDR3 region: CASSETGAVYEQYF. The CDR3 nucleotides are TGTGCCAGCAGCGAAACAGGGGCGGTCTACGAGCAGTACTTC.

The chain uses TRBV5-6 and TRBJ2-7, with a tentative D call TRBD1 (7 bases). Germline V CDR1 and CDR2: SGHDT, YYEEEE. The CDR3 has 13 residues. Trimming pared 2 bases from V and 6 bases from J, leaving 12 bases between. This CDR3 reads CASSFRQGGEQYF. CDR3 bases: TGTGCCAGCAGCTTCCGACAGGGAGGCGAGCAGTACTTC.

The gene calls are TRBV2 and TRBJ2-6, with D possibly matching TRBD1 (6 bases). The CDR3 is made up of 20 amino acids. V was trimmed by 6 bases and J by 0 bases, leaving 24 bases between them. Germline values: CDR1 SNHLY, CDR2 FYNNEI. The CDR3 protein is CASSRDTRLILSSGANVLTF. DNA of the CDR3: TGTGCCAGCAGCCGGGACACCAGACTGATCCTAAGCTCTGGGGCCAACGTCCTGACTTTC.

There are a few counts of this clone. V and J are TRBV7-8 and TRBJ2-1, with a weak D call TRBD2 (6 bases). This CDR3 contains 14 residues. V lost 1 base, J lost 7 bases, and 11 bases lay in between. Germline V gene lookup returns CDR1 SGHVS and CDR2 FQNEAQ. In DNA form, the CDR3 reads TGTGCCAGCAGCTTAGAAGGAGGGGTGAATGAGCAGTTCTTC. Translated: CASSLEGGVNEQFF.

V and J are TRBV7-2 and TRBJ2-1; TRBD2 agrees at 8 bases. CDR3 length equals 14 residues. The V gene end was trimmed by 11 bases and the J gene end by 4 bases; junction bases not matched to a gene: 10. The germline V gene encodes CDR1 SGHTA and CDR2 FQGNSA. This chain's CDR3 is CAGAATGGYNEQFF. CDR3 DNA: TGTGCCGGGGCGGCTACGGGGGGGTACAATGAGCAGTTCTTC.